The entry below gives a single T cell receptor (beta chain) sequence along with its context. The sample carries other DNA sequences with the same CDR3. Assay used: immunoSEQ multiplex PCR; TCRdb lists only in-frame clones, some missing. The table lists fewer than 65,000 clones, around nine tenths of them singletons. The data originate from a study of T cell changes during pregnancy in multiple sclerosis. This CDR3 has 15 amino acids. V lost 0 bases and J lost 6; bases outside the gene matches: 2. The germline CDR1 and CDR2 sequences are MNHNY and SVGAGI (reference sequence). This TCR was recovered from a female donor in good health, enrolled as a control in a pregnancy study. V gene TRBV6-6 combines with J gene TRBJ2-1; the match to TRBD2 covers 10 bases. Sequenced material: peripheral blood, taken in the first trimester of pregnancy. In nucleotides, the CDR3 is TGTGCCAGCAGTTACTCGAGACTAGCGGGCAATGAGCAGTTCTTC. Translation: CASSYSRLAGNEQFF.